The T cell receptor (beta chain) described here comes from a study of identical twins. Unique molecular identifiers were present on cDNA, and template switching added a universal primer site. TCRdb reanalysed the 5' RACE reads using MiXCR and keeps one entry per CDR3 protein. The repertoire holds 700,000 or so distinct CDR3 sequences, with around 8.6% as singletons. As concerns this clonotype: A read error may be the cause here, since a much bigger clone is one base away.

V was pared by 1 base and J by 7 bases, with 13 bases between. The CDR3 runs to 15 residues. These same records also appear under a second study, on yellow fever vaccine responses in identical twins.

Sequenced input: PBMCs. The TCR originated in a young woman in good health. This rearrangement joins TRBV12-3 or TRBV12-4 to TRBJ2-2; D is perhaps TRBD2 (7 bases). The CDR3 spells CASSLGGGADGELFF. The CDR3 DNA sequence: TGTGCCAGCAGTTTAGGAGGGGGGGCAGACGGGGAGCTGTTTTTT.